A selection of T cell receptor beta chains follows, all from one sample in a study of blood T cell repertoires in COVID-19. The table came from immunoSEQ multiplex PCR; TCRdb's copy has only in-frame clones and leaves some out. The data contain more than 300,000 clones, 85% to 95% of them seen just once; the ten biggest clones take up roughly 3.9%. The sample comprised PBMCs or T cells enriched from blood (not recorded which). The receptors were sampled from a woman in her twenties or thirties who had been exposed to COVID-19. Both conserved end residues are part of each CDR3. D genes are given only for firm matches.

CDR3aa: CASSTTANYGYTF
v_gene: TRBV7-9
d_gene: .

CDR3aa: CAISVGRGDYNEQFF
v_gene: TRBV10-3
d_gene: TRBD2

CDR3aa: CASSLEGVGYTF
v_gene: TRBV5-1
d_gene: .

CDR3aa: CASSLWGGDEKLFF
v_gene: TRBV5-4
d_gene: .

CDR3aa: CASSSAGGHTEAFF
v_gene: TRBV5-1
d_gene: .

CDR3aa: CSASPPSGGARNEQFF
v_gene: TRBV20-1
d_gene: TRBD2

CDR3aa: CASSKLDHSYNEQFF
v_gene: TRBV27
d_gene: .

CDR3aa: CASSIGAGGTDTQYF
v_gene: TRBV19
d_gene: TRBD2

CDR3aa: CSARARGGYTF
v_gene: TRBV20-1
d_gene: .

CDR3aa: CASAKRTGNGGYTF
v_gene: TRBV27
d_gene: TRBD1

CDR3aa: CASSARTGGLNSPLHF
v_gene: TRBV13
d_gene: TRBD1

CDR3aa: CASIPLGRLGEQFF
v_gene: TRBV7-2
d_gene: .

CDR3aa: CASSPLRDFSPHEQFF
v_gene: TRBV18
d_gene: .